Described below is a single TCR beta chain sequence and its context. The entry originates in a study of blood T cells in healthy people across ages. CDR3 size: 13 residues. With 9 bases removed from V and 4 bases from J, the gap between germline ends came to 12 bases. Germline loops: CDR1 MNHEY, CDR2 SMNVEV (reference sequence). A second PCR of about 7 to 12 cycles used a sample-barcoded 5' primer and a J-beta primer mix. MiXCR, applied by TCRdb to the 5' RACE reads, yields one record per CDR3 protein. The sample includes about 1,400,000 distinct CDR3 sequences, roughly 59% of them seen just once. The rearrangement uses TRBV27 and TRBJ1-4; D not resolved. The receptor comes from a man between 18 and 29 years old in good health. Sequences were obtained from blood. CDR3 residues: CASQDGYNEKLFF. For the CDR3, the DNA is TGTGCCAGTCAGGACGGATATAATGAAAAACTGTTTTTT.